These 28 T cell receptor beta chains came from one sample sequenced in a study of naive and memory T cell subsets. Four PCR rounds used nested alpha and beta constant region primers plus the SP2 primer. A single record per CDR3 protein comes from TCRdb applying MiXCR to the 5' RACE reads. Among tens of thousands of distinct CDR3 sequences listed, around 7.3% were seen once. An oligonucleotide containing a UMI was ligated to the 3' end of TCR cDNA. These receptors were obtained from a male donor in good health.

This clonotype came up many times. V is TRBV14 and J is TRBJ2-2; D is perhaps TRBD1 or TRBD2 (5 bases each). Deletions cut 2 bases from V and 6 bases from J, with 7 bases between. In germline, CDR1 is SGHDN, CDR2 FVKESK. CDR3 length equals 13 residues. The CDR3 spells CASSQWGPGELFF. The CDR3 DNA is TGTGCCAGCAGCCAATGGGGACCCGGGGAGCTGTTTTTT.

In this sample, this clonotype turned up many times. V usage is TRBV14 and J usage is TRBJ2-5; 13 bases map to TRBD2. V shed 4 bases, J shed 1 base, and the junction held 3 bases outside the gene matches. The CDR3 loop spans 16 amino acids. The germline V gene encodes CDR1 SGHDN and CDR2 FVKESK. This CDR3 is CASSPGTSGTQETQYF. CDR3 nucleotide sequence: TGTGCCAGCAGCCCTGGGACTAGCGGGACCCAAGAGACCCAGTACTTC.

This clonotype has at least ten counts. The chain joins TRBV7-9 to TRBJ1-4, with D unresolved. With 5 bases removed from V and 3 bases from J, the gap between germline ends came to 10 bases. Germline loops: CDR1 SEHNR, CDR2 FQNEAQ (reference sequence). The CDR3 is made up of 14 amino acids. Here the CDR3 DNA reads TGTGCCAGCAGCCAAGGAACAGCTAATGAAAAACTGTTTTTT. Translation gives CASSQGTANEKLFF.

This clonotype was observed at least ten times. The chain links TRBV20-1 to TRBJ1-2; the match to TRBD1 covers 7 bases. The CDR3 covers 14 residues. Germline values: CDR1 DFQATT, CDR2 SNEGSKA (reference sequence). V was pared by 3 bases and J by 5 bases, with 9 bases of the junction left unmatched. The CDR3 region has the DNA TGCAGTGCTAGGCCCGGGACAGATCCATATGGCTACACCTTC. It specifies CSARPGTDPYGYTF.

This clonotype was seen a handful of times. The chain recombines TRBV21-1 with TRBJ2-2; the table calls TRBD2, which could not be checked here. TRBV21-1 is marked as a pseudogene. The CDR3 loop spans 15 amino acids. CDR3 residues: CASSKQREGLGELFF. CDR3 in DNA: TGTGCCAGCAGCAAACAGCGGGAGGGCCTTGGGGAGCTGTTTTTT.

This clonotype was picked up many times. The chain has TRBV7-9 and TRBJ2-1; D is uncertain. CDR3 length: 16 amino acids. CDR1 and CDR2 (germline): SEHNR, FQNEAQ (reference sequence). Trimming removed 3 bases at V and 3 bases at J, with 15 bases between. The CDR3 DNA sequence: TGTGCCAGCAGCTTCGGGTCTTACCAAGACTACAATGAGCAGTTCTTC. Its protein product is CASSFGSYQDYNEQFF.

This clonotype was seen at least ten times. The chain employs TRBV6-6 and TRBJ2-6, with D tentatively TRBD2 (5 bases). CDR1 MNHNY and CDR2 SVGAGI come from the germline V gene (reference sequence). The CDR3 contains 21 residues. With 4 bases removed from V and 0 bases from J, the gap between germline ends came to 25 bases. This CDR3 reads CASSSASGKSGDSSGANVLTF. In nucleotides, the CDR3 is TGTGCCAGCAGTTCTGCCTCGGGAAAGTCAGGCGACTCCTCTGGGGCCAACGTCCTGACTTTC.

At least ten counts were recorded for this clonotype. The chain has TRBV12-3 or TRBV12-4 and TRBJ2-3; TRBD2 aligns across 7 bases. This CDR3 is built from 15 residues. V was clipped by 4 bases and J by 1 base; unmatched bases: 5. The DNA of the CDR3 is TGTGCCAGCAGTTCCCGCCTAGCGGGCACAGATACGCAGTATTTT. Protein sequence: CASSSRLAGTDTQYF.

This clonotype was counted between two and nine times. This chain joins TRBV27 and TRBJ1-6; D perhaps matches TRBD1 (6 bases). Germline CDR1 and CDR2: MNHEY and SMNVEV (reference sequence). The CDR3 is 15 amino acids. Trimming shortened V by 5 bases and J by 10 bases, and 18 bases separated the two germline ends. The CDR3 DNA follows: TGTGCCAGCAGTCTAACGGACAGCCGGTGGTCACCCCTCCACTTT. Its translation: CASSLTDSRWSPLHF.

At least ten counts were recorded for this clonotype. CDR3 DNA: TGTGCCAGCAGCGGAGACAGGGATAATTCACCCCTCCACTTT. Amino acids: CASSGDRDNSPLHF. The chain joins TRBV7-9 to TRBJ1-6, with 7 bases identical to TRBD1. Germline loops: CDR1 SEHNR, CDR2 FQNEAQ (reference sequence). CDR3 length: 14 amino acids. V was clipped by 5 bases and J by 5 bases; unmatched bases: 3.

On this clonotype itself: One junction end does not reproduce the germline sequence, and a read error may be involved. The gene calls are TRBV5-1 and TRBJ1-1, with D uncertain. CDR1 and CDR2 from the germline V gene are SGHRS and YFSETQ. CDR3 length: 14 residues. CDR3 region: CARSSSAGSTEAFF. DNA for the CDR3: TGCGCCAGAAGCTCCTCGGCGGGCAGCACTGAAGCTTTCTTT. Full variable domain (remainder filled in from reference TRBV5-1 and TRBJ1-1): KAGVTQTPRYLIKTRGQQVTLSCSPISGHRSVSWYQQTPGQGLQFLFEYFSETQRNKGNFPGRFSGRQFSNSRSEMNVSTLELGDSALYLCARSSSAGSTEAFFGQGTRLTVV.

This clonotype showed up many times. The rearrangement links TRBV5-4 to TRBJ1-2; 8 bases align to TRBD1. The V segment lost 4 bases and the J segment 0 bases; nucleotides outside the gene matches: 8. The V gene's germline CDR1 is SGHNT and CDR2 YYREEE (reference sequence). CDR3 size: 16 residues. The CDR3 sequence is CASSPGQANTNYGYTF. The CDR3 nucleotides read TGTGCCAGCAGCCCGGGACAGGCTAATACTAACTATGGCTACACCTTC. The full variable domain, in which reference TRBV5-4 and TRBJ1-2 provide the parts outside the CDR3, is ETGVTQSPTHLIKTRGQQVTLRCSSQSGHNTVSWYQQALGQGPQFIFQYYREEENGRGNFPPRFSGLQFPNYSSELNVNALELDDSALYLCASSPGQANTNYGYTFGSGTRLTVV.

This chain uses TRBV5-1 with TRBJ1-5, with D hard to call. Germline V gene lookup returns CDR1 SGHRS and CDR2 YFSETQ. CDR3 length: 14 residues. Trimming removed 0 bases at V and 4 bases at J, with 8 bases between. The DNA for the CDR3 is TGCGCCAGCAGCTTGGGGTCGGGAAATCAGCCCCAGCATTTT. It is translated as CASSLGSGNQPQHF.

The rearrangement uses TRBV7-9 and TRBJ2-3; D gene unclear. Germline V gene lookup returns CDR1 SEHNR and CDR2 FQNEAQ (reference sequence). V lost 4 bases, J lost 6 bases, and 11 bases lay in between. The CDR3 length is 13 residues. The CDR3 nucleotides read TGTGCCAGCAGCTCTCCTTCAGCTGATACGCAGTATTTT. It encodes CASSSPSADTQYF. The full variable domain, with the rest looked up from reference TRBV7-9 and TRBJ2-3, is DTGVSQNPRHKITKRGQNVTFRCDPISEHNRLYWYRQTLGQGPEFLTYFQNEAQLEKSRLLSDRFSAERPKGSFSTLEIQRTEQGDSAMYLCASSSPSADTQYFGPGTRLTVL.

The chain has TRBV6-2 or TRBV6-3 and TRBJ1-1; 8 bases match TRBD1. This CDR3 region has 13 residues. In germline, CDR1 is MNHEY, CDR2 SVGEGT. The V gene end was trimmed by 5 bases and the J gene end by 6 bases; junction bases not matched to a gene: 5. CDR3 residues: CASSQTTGAEAFF. CDR3 in DNA: TGTGCCAGCAGTCAGACGACAGGGGCTGAAGCTTTCTTT.

This clonotype was seen only a few times. The rearrangement uses TRBV18 and TRBJ1-3; 7 bases align to TRBD1. From germline, CDR1 is KGHSH and CDR2 LQKENI. This CDR3 spans 14 amino acids. J was trimmed by 2 bases and V by 6 bases; bases with no gene match: 4. The CDR3 loop is CASSPGTAGNTIYF. The CDR3 DNA sequence: TGTGCCAGCTCGCCTGGGACAGCTGGAAACACCATATATTTT.

This clonotype was counted ten times or more. The rearrangement uses TRBV20-1 and TRBJ2-4; possibly TRBD2 for D (6 bases). The CDR3 has 14 residues. V was pared by 3 bases and J by 0 bases, with 9 bases between. The germline gives CDR1 DFQATT, CDR2 SNEGSKA (reference sequence). CDR3 nucleotide sequence: TGCAGTGCTAGCCCGGGACTAGCCAAAAACATTCAGTACTTC. Translating gives CSASPGLAKNIQYF.

The chain recombines TRBV5-1 with TRBJ2-1, with 8 nucleotides matching TRBD2. The CDR3 contains 15 residues. Trimming at V came to 5 bases and at J to 6 bases, leaving 10 bases not matched to a gene. Germline CDR1 reads SGHRS; CDR2 reads YFSETQ. CDR3 nucleotide sequence: TGCGCCAGCAGTGTAGGAGTAGCGGGACCCAATGAGCAGTTCTTC. Translation gives CASSVGVAGPNEQFF.

The chain carries TRBV5-1 and TRBJ2-2; tentative D call: TRBD2 (6 bases). Germline CDR1 SGHRS, CDR2 YFSETQ. V lost 1 base to trimming and J lost 7 bases, with 14 bases between them. The CDR3 runs to 15 residues. The CDR3: CASSLSSVGGGELFF. CDR3 bases: TGCGCCAGCAGCTTGTCGAGCGTGGGAGGCGGGGAGCTGTTTTTT.

This clonotype occurred many times. The chain links TRBV6-1 to TRBJ2-1, with 10 positions matching TRBD2. The CDR3 is 15 amino acids. The trim removed 6 bases at V and 5 bases at J, leaving 7 bases unmatched. Germline CDR1 and CDR2: MNHNS and SASEGT. The CDR3 protein is CASSLTSGINNEQFF. In DNA, the CDR3 is TGTGCCAGCAGCTTAACTAGCGGGATTAACAATGAGCAGTTCTTC.

This clonotype was seen more than once but under ten times. The gene calls are TRBV4-1 and TRBJ2-7, with D possibly matching TRBD2 (6 bases). The CDR3 is 13 amino acids. V lost 1 base to trimming and J lost 6 bases, with 10 bases between them. From germline, CDR1 is MGHRA and CDR2 YSYEKL. CDR3: CASSQVEGSEQYF. CDR3 nucleotide sequence: TGCGCCAGCAGCCAAGTGGAGGGGAGCGAGCAGTACTTC.

This clonotype was seen a single time. This could be a read error, since a much larger clone is one nucleotide away. V is TRBV6-2 or TRBV6-3 and J is TRBJ2-1, with a possible D match to TRBD1 (6 bases). Germline V CDR1 and CDR2: MNHEY, SVGEGT. The CDR3 has 16 residues. The CDR3, as DNA: TGTGCCAGCAGTTACATTAACGGGACAAGACACAATGTGCAGTTCTTC. Encoded protein: CASSYINGTRHNVQFF.

This clonotype was found many times. The chain combines TRBV12-3 or TRBV12-4 with TRBJ2-4; 9 bases fit TRBD1. The CDR3 runs to 13 residues. V was pared by 6 bases and J by 6 bases, with 3 bases of the junction left unmatched. CDR3 loop: CASRTGGVNIQYF. The DNA of the CDR3 is TGTGCCAGCAGAACAGGGGGCGTAAACATTCAGTACTTC.

This clonotype was counted a few times. The rearrangement links TRBV20-1 to TRBJ2-1, with TRBD2 matching 8 bases. Germline CDR1 DFQATT, CDR2 SNEGSKA (reference sequence). V was pared by 8 bases and J by 9 bases, with 18 bases of the junction left unmatched. The CDR3 is 15 residues long. CDR3 protein: CSFRQSAGGPGEQFF. The CDR3 DNA is TGCAGTTTCCGCCAGTCGGCGGGAGGCCCCGGTGAGCAGTTCTTC.

This clonotype has just a few counts. The V and J genes are TRBV6-2 or TRBV6-3 and TRBJ2-3; possibly TRBD2 for D (5 bases). The CDR3 length is 12 residues. Trimming cost V 10 bases and J 0 bases, with 8 bases left between them. The V gene's germline CDR1 is MNHEY and CDR2 SVGEGT. The CDR3 spells CATRTSTDTQYF. The DNA for the CDR3 is TGTGCCACACGGACTAGCACAGATACGCAGTATTTT.

CDR3 sequence (DNA): TGTGCCAGCAGCTTTACTAGCGGAGCCTACAATGAGCAGTTCTTC. The encoded protein is CASSFTSGAYNEQFF. The rearrangement uses TRBV7-2 and TRBJ2-1, with 8 positions matching TRBD2. CDR1 and CDR2 (germline): SGHTA, FQGNSA. V trimming: 3 bases; J trimming: 2 bases; junction bases outside the gene matches: 3. The CDR3 covers 15 residues.

This clonotype was counted between two and nine times. The gene calls are TRBV29-1 and TRBJ1-2, with a weak D call TRBD1 (5 bases). Trimming pared 7 bases from V and 8 bases from J, leaving 23 bases between. CDR1 and CDR2 from the germline V gene are SQVTM and ANQGSEA. CDR3 length: 14 amino acids. The CDR3 region is CSAPQEGQPGGYTF. In DNA form, the CDR3 reads TGCAGCGCCCCACAGGAAGGACAACCGGGCGGCTACACCTTC. Supplemented by reference TRBV29-1 and TRBJ1-2, the full variable domain reads SAVISQKPSRDICQRGTSLTIQCQVDSQVTMMFWYRQQPGQSLTLIATANQGSEATYESGFVIDKFPISRPNLTFSTLTVSNMSPEDSSIYLCSAPQEGQPGGYTFGSGTRLTVV.

The V gene is TRBV4-2, the J gene TRBJ2-4, with 11 bases lining up with TRBD2. Germline CDR1 reads LGHNA; CDR2 reads YNFKEQ. The CDR3 length is 17 residues. Unmatched junction bases numbered 7, after V lost 1 base and J lost 5 bases. In DNA, the CDR3 is TGTGCCAGCAGCCAAGGAGTAGCGGGGGGGCCGGAAAACATTCAGTACTTC. This gives the protein CASSQGVAGGPENIQYF.